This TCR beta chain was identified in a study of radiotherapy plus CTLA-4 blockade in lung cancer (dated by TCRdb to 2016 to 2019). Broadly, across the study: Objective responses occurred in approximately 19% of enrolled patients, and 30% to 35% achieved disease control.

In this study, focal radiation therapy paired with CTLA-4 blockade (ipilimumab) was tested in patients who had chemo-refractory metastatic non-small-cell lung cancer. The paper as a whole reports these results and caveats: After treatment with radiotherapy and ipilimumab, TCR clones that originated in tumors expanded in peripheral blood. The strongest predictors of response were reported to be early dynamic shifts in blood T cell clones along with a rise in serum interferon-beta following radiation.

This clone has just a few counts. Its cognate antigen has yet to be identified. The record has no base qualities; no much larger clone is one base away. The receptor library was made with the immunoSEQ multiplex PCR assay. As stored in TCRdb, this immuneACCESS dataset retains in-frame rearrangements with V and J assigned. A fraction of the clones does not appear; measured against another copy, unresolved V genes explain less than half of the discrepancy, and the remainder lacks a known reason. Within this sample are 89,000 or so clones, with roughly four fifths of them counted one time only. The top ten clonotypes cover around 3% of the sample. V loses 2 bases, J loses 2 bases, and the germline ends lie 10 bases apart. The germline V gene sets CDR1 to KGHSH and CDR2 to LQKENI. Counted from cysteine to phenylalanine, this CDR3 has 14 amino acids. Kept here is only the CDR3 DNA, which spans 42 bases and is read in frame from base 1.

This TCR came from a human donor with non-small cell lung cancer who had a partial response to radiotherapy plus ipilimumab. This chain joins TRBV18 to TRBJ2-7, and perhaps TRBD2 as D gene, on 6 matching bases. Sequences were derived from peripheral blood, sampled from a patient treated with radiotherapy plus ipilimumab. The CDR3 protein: CASSPSRGPYEQYF. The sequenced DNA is TGTGCCAGCTCACCATCGCGGGGCCCCTACGAGCAGTACTTC.